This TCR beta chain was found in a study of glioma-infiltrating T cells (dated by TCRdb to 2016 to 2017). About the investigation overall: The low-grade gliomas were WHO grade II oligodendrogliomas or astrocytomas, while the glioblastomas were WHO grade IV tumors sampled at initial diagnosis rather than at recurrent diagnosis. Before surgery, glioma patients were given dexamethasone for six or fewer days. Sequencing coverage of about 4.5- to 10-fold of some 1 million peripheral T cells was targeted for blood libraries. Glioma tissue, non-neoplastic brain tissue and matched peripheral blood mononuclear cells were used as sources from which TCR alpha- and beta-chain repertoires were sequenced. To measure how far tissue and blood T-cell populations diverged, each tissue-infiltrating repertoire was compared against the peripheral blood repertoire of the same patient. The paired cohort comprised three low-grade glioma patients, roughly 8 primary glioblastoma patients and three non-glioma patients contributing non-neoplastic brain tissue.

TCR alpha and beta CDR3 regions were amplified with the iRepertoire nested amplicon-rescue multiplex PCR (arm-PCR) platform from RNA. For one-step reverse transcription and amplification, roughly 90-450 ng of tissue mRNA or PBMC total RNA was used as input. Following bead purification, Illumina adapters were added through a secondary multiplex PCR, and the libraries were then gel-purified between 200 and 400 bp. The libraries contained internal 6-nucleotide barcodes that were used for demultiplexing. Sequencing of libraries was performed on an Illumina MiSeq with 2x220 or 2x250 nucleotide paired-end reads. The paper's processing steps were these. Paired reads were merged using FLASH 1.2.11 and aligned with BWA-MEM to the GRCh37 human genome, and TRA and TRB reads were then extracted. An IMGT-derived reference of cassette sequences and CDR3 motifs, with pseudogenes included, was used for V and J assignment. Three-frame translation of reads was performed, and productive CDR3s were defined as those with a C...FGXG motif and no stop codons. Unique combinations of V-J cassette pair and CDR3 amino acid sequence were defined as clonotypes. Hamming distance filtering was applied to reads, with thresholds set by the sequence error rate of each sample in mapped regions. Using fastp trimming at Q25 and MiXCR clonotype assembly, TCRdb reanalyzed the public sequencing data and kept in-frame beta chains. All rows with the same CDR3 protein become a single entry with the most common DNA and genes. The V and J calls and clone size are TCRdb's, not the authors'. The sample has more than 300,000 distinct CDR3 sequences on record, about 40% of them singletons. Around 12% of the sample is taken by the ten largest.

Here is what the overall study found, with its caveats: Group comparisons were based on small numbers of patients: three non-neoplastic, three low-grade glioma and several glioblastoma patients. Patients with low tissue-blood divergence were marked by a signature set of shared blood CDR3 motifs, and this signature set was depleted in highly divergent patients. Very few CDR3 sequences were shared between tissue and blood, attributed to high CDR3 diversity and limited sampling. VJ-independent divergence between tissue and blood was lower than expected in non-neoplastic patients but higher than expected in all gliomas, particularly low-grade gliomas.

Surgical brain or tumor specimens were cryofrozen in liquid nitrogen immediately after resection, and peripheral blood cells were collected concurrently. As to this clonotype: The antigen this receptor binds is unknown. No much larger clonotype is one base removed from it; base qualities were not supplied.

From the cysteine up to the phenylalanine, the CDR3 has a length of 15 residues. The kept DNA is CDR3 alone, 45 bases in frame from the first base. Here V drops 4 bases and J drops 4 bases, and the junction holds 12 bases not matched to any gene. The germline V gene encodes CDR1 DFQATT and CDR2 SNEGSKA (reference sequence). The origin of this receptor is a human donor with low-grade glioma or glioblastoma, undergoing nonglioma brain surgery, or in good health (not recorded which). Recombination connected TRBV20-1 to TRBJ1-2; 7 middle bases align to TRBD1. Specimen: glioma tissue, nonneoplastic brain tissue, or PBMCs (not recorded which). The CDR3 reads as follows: CSAIIQPGQFYGYTF. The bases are TGCAGTGCTATAATCCAGCCGGGACAGTTCTATGGCTACACCTTC.